The present T cell receptor (beta chain) was sequenced within a study of shared T cell receptors in the human thymus (dated by TCRdb to the early 2020s). Looking at the study overall: The study examined how the human thymus generates shared, self-reactive T-cell receptor alpha chains.

The library was made by the immunoSEQ multiplex PCR assay. TCRdb took this table from immuneACCESS and kept in-frame rearrangements with V and J called. Such tables lack part of the clones; where checked against another copy, unresolved V genes explain under half of the gap, and the rest is unexplained. The sample table contains some 660,000 clones; only one count was recorded for more than 75% of them. The leading ten clones occupy 0.0094% of the sample. V and J are truncated by 0 bases and 9 bases respectively, leaving an intervening sequence of 9 bases. Measured from the cysteine to the phenylalanine, the CDR3 is 13 residues long. The read is trimmed to its CDR3 DNA, 39 bases read in frame from base 1. In the germline V gene, CDR1 corresponds to LGHNA and CDR2 to YSLEER. The table lists this clone with a few counts. The clone's antigen remains unknown. No much larger clone exists at a distance of one base, and base qualities are not known.

A further study also used this sample, focusing on human thymus T cells. As described in the second report: In Finland, the donors were immunologically healthy infants who were having open corrective cardiac surgery for congenital heart defects. Thymus tissue was obtained as surgical resects removed during corrective cardiac surgery. Biased V and J gene segment usage appeared to be present in both thymic and peripheral blood repertoires. The related research found that thymic TCR repertoires overlapped highly between unrelated individuals. The study characterized TCR alpha and beta repertoires from about 8 infant thymus samples and a few related peripheral blood samples. Donor ages ranged from about 6 to 244 days, and the cohort comprised over five male and a couple of female infants. After being mechanically released from the tissue, thymocytes were kept at -70 degrees C in pellets of about 9-34 million cells. A QIAsymphony instrument was used to extract genomic DNA from frozen cell pellets. The immunoSEQ multiplex PCR assay was used to amplify the TCRB and TCRAD loci from a standardized amount of quality-controlled genomic DNA. The amplicons covered the V(D)J region and were long enough to include the CDR3 and to identify the V and J genes. The commercial immunoSEQ service was used to sequence amplicons on an Illumina platform. Primer bias and sequencing errors were corrected as previously described, and TCRAD and TCRB definitions were based on the IMGT database. Repertoires were analysed with immunoSEQ Analyzer 3.0 and VDJTools, covering basic statistics, V/J segment usage, diversity estimates, rarefaction and pairwise overlap. Diversity was estimated with Chao1, ChaoE, Efron-Thisted, Shannon and inverse Simpson indices, and also on datasets down-sampled to the smallest sample. For repertoire overlap, CDR3 nucleotide sequence, V gene and J gene had to match strictly, and clustering was done by Jaccard-based multidimensional scaling. On average, thymus samples yielded roughly 800,000 unique TCRB clonotypes, whereas blood samples yielded about 84,000.

Input material: thymocytes. The receptor comes from a boy under three years old with a congenital heart defect. Donor details come from another sample of the same person, matched by shared clones. Here the chain combines TRBV4-3 and TRBJ2-1; a tentative D call is TRBD2 (6 bases match). The CDR3 reads as follows: CASSQDTGSEQFF. Read as DNA, the sequence is TGCGCCAGCAGCCAAGATACCGGGAGTGAGCAGTTCTTC.